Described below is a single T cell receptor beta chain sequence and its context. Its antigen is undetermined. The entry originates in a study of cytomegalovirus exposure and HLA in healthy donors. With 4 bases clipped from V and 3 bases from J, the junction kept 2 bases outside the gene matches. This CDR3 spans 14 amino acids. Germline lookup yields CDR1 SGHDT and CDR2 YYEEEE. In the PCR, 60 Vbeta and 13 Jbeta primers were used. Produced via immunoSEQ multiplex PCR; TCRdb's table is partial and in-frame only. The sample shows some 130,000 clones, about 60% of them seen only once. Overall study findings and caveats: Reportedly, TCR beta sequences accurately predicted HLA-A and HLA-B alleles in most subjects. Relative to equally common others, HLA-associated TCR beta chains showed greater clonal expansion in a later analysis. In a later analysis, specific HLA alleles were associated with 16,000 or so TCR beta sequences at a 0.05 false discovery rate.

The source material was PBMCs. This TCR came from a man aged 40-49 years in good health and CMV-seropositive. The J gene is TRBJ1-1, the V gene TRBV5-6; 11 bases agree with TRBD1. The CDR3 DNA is TGTGCCAGCAGCGTGGGACAGGGGGACACTGAAGCTTTCTTT. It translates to CASSVGQGDTEAFF.